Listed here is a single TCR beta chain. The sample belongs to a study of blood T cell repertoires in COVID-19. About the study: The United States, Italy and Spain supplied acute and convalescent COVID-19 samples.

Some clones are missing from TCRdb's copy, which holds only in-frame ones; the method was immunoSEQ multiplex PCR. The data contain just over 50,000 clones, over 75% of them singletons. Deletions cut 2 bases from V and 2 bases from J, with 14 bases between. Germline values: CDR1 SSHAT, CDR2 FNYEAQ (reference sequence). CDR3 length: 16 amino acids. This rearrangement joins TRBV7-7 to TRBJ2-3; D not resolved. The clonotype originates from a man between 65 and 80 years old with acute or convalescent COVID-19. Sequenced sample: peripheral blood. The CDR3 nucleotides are TGTGCCAGCAGCTTAAACCCGACAACCAACACAGATACGCAGTATTTT. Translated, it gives CASSLNPTTNTDTQYF.